The clone carrying this T cell receptor (beta chain) turned up a few times. The antigen is not known. Time point: sample taken at primary tumor resection. The data are from a study of spatial heterogeneity in lung cancer. Study-wide findings and caveats: Resection blood, more than follow-up blood, showed ubiquitous expanded tumor TCRs.

Using its own MiXCR run on the 5' RACE reads, TCRdb lists one record per CDR3 protein. The table shows some 100,000 distinct CDR3 sequences, with 9.5% to 15% occurring only once. The origin of this receptor is a male donor with early-stage non-small cell lung cancer. The starting material was PBMCs, obtained at surgery.

The CDR3 loop reads CASSSDRGGDEQFF. CDR3 DNA: TGCGCCAGCAGCTCGGACAGGGGAGGGGATGAGCAGTTCTTC. The chain joins TRBV5-1 to TRBJ2-1; 9 bases line up with TRBD1. Germline V gives CDR1 SGHRS, CDR2 YFSETQ. The CDR3 is 14 residues long. The J segment lost 8 bases and the V segment lost 3 bases, leaving 6 bases of the junction unmatched.